This T cell receptor (beta chain) derives from a study of OX40 agonist ivuxolimab in advanced cancers. Describing the broader study: Ivuxolimab was a fully human IgG2 agonistic monoclonal antibody targeting the costimulatory receptor OX40 (CD134). Of the 50 to 55 dose-escalation patients, hepatocellular carcinoma was present in 19, melanoma in roughly 15, renal cell carcinoma in 9 and head and neck cancer in 9. The dose-escalation cohort was about 83% male with a mean age of about 65 years, ranging from roughly 23 to 85. Intravenous ivuxolimab was administered to patients every 2 weeks at six dose levels: 0.01, 0.1, 0.3, 1.5, 3 and 10 mg/kg. Prior anti-PD-1, anti-PD-L1 or anti-CTLA-4 therapy was permitted, and 30% to 45% of dose-escalation patients had received checkpoint inhibitors. The purpose of peripheral TCRbeta sequencing was to test whether ivuxolimab changed TCR sequence diversity and led to clonal T-cell expansion. Partial responses were achieved by three dose-escalation patients, of whom one had hepatocellular carcinoma and two had cutaneous melanoma. The paper describes the monotherapy dose-escalation part (N ≈ 50 patients) of the phase I trial of ivuxolimab.

The trial excluded patients who had a history of autoimmune disease or were on systemic immunosuppression. Peripheral blood for TCR sequencing was drawn from every dose cohort at baseline, at cycle 4 day 1 and at cycle 7 day 1. The samples were drawn from a first-in-human, open-label, multicenter phase I dose-escalation trial of ivuxolimab. The trial enrolled adults with locally advanced or metastatic head and neck squamous cell, hepatocellular, melanoma or renal cell carcinoma. Before TCR sequencing, CD4+ and CD8+ T cells were separately sorted from peripheral blood. Notes on this clone: The target of this receptor is not known. No quality values exist for individual bases; no much larger clone is one base distant.

Genomic DNA was isolated from the sorted cells so that the TCRbeta CDR3 region could be sequenced. The immunoSEQ Assay was used to sequence the TCRbeta CDR3 regions. TCRdb took this table from immuneACCESS and kept in-frame rearrangements with V and J called. Such tables lack part of the clones; where checked against another copy, unresolved V genes explain under half of the gap, and the rest is unexplained. The sample table holds more than 45,000 clones, of which 84% were seen once. The leading ten clones occupy around 1.1% of the sample. The CDR3 covers 13 residues, taking in both the cysteine and the phenylalanine. Of all the DNA, just the CDR3 is kept, 39 bases in frame from base 1. V and J are truncated by 6 bases and 2 bases respectively, leaving an intervening sequence of 9 bases. CDR1 and CDR2 are drawn from the germline V gene (reference sequence): MNHEY, SMNVEV. The investigation overall reported the following: At doses of 0.1 to 3.0 mg/kg, clonal expansion of both CD4+ and CD8+ T cells in blood was seen between baseline and week 6. In partial responders in the 0.1-3.0 mg/kg groups, normalized peripheral clonal expansion was found to be among the lowest, especially among CD8+ T cells. The antigen specificity of the clonally expanded peripheral T cells was not determined. After ivuxolimab, expanded clones were on average more numerous among CD8+ T cells than among CD4+ T cells. Low levels of normalized T-cell clonal expansion were also shown by some nonresponding patients.

The sequence links TRBV27 to TRBJ2-3; the D gene cannot be resolved reliably. Sequences were derived from CD4+ or CD8+ T cells sorted from blood, sampled in a trial of the OX40 agonist ivuxolimab. The clonotype was recovered from an adult with an advanced solid tumor such as melanoma, head and neck, liver or kidney cancer. The CDR3 protein: CASSRLNTDTQYF. Read as DNA, the sequence is TGTGCCAGCAGCCGCTTAAACACAGATACGCAGTATTTT.